The 13 T cell receptor beta chains in this list originate from one sample, sequenced in a study of monozygotic twins with inflammatory bowel disease. TCRdb reprocessed the 5' RACE reads and stores each CDR3 protein as one record, lacking DNA. Here the sample table reports around 140,000 distinct CDR3 sequences. Sequenced: blood. The receptor set was obtained from a human donor with ulcerative colitis or Crohn's disease, or a healthy co-twin of an affected twin (not recorded which).

The genes are TRBV11-1 and TRBJ2-7. There are 15 residues in the CDR3. Germline CDR1 reads SGHAT; CDR2 reads FQDESV (reference sequence). CDR3 sequence: CASSLSQALPYEQYF.

The V call is TRBV3-1, the J call TRBJ2-1; TCRdb proposes TRBD2, but this gene call is untestable without DNA. The CDR3 loop spans 18 amino acids. Per germline, CDR1 LGHDT and CDR2 YNNKEL (reference sequence). CDR3 residues: CASSLYISGGSSYNEQFF.

The gene calls are TRBV12-5 and TRBJ2-5. Germline CDR1 and CDR2: LGHNT and FRNRAP. The CDR3 is made up of 13 amino acids. This CDR3 is CASGLDLQETQYF.

The chain combines TRBV9 with TRBJ2-1; TCRdb returns TRBD2, unconfirmable since there is no DNA. Germline lookup yields CDR1 SGDLS and CDR2 YYNGEE. The CDR3 contains 13 residues. CDR3 in amino acids: CASSVGGINEQFF. Supplemented by reference TRBV9 and TRBJ2-1, the full variable domain reads DSGVTQTPKHLITATGQRVTLRCSPRSGDLSVYWYQQSLDQGLQFLIQYYNGEERAKGNILERFSAQQFPDLHSELNLSSLELGDSALYFCASSVGGINEQFFGPGTRLTVL.

V is TRBV5-1 and J is TRBJ2-7; TCRdb returns TRBD2, unconfirmable since there is no DNA. This CDR3 region has 14 residues. Germline V lookup: CDR1 SGHRS, CDR2 YFSETQ. The CDR3 here is CASNPGLNTYEQYF.

The CDR3 is CSARDFLEQYF. The chain combines TRBV20-1 with TRBJ2-7. The CDR3 loop spans 11 amino acids. The germline CDR1 and CDR2 sequences are DFQATT and SNEGSKA (reference sequence).

The rearrangement uses TRBV14 and TRBJ2-5. Germline-derived CDR1 and CDR2 are SGHDN and FVKESK. The CDR3 has 14 residues. CDR3 region: CASSLRLGQETQYF.

V usage is TRBV7-2 and J usage is TRBJ1-1. Looked up from germline, CDR1 is SGHTA and CDR2 is FQGNSA. The CDR3 length is 15 residues. CDR3 residues: CASSLSPAMNTEAFF.

This sequence joins TRBV28 and TRBJ2-1; the D call of TRBD1 rests on TCRdb alone, since no DNA is present to check it. This CDR3 contains 13 residues. Germline V gene sequence: CDR1 MDHEN, CDR2 SYDVKM. This CDR3 is CASRTLGPLGQFF.

This rearrangement joins TRBV12-3 or TRBV12-4 to TRBJ2-1; lacking DNA, the TRBD2 call made by TCRdb goes unchecked. This CDR3 comprises 16 residues. The chain's CDR3 is CASSLGGTSGRNEQFF.

The chain combines TRBV5-1 with TRBJ2-7; TCRdb calls TRBD1, which cannot be checked without DNA. CDR1 is SGHRS and CDR2 is YFSETQ in the germline V gene. The CDR3 loop spans 14 amino acids. The CDR3 here is CASSRQEISYEQYF.

The rearrangement uses TRBV7-6 and TRBJ1-4. Germline CDR1 and CDR2: SGHVS and FNYEAQ. This CDR3 is 14 amino acids long. This CDR3 is CASSPSRTSEKLFF.

The chain couples TRBV24-1 to TRBJ2-5; there is no DNA to check the TCRdb D call of TRBD1. This CDR3 contains 16 residues. Germline-derived CDR1 and CDR2 are KGHDR and SFDVKD. The CDR3 reads CATSDFTGTEKETQYF.